This entry lists 26 T cell receptor beta chains sequenced from one sample in a study of regulatory dendritic cells for organ transplantation (dated by TCRdb to between 2016 and 2019). The library was generated by the immunoSEQ multiplex PCR assay. The table comes from immuneACCESS by way of TCRdb, which keeps in-frame sequences with V and J called. Part of the clones is missing from these tables; in studies checked, under half for an unresolved V gene and the rest for unknown reasons. Here the sample has 25,000 to 35,000 clones; 60% to 80% occur a single time. Of the sample, approximately 2.2% is held by the ten largest clones. The sequenced material came from memory CD4+ T cells from blood. The sample's cell subset or site, from its label and the paper: CD45RO+ memory T cells. These receptors were collected from a human donor in good health.

V is TRBV21-1 and J is TRBJ2-7; whether TRBD1, the table's D call, matches the DNA was not checked. TRBV21-1 is a recognized pseudogene. The CDR3 runs 15 residues. The DNA of the CDR3 is TGTGCCAGCAGCAATCGCGGGACAGGGGCCTACGAGCAGTACTTC. This codes for CASSNRGTGAYEQYF.

V is TRBV30 and J is TRBJ1-5; D gene unclear. Trimming took 4 bases from V and 5 from J, leaving 12 bases between them. Germline V gene data show CDR1 as GTSNPN and CDR2 as SVGIG (reference sequence). The CDR3 is 13 residues long. CDR3 DNA sequence: TGTGCCTGGACTAACTCGGGCGATCAGCCCCAGCATTTT. Amino acid sequence: CAWTNSGDQPQHF. Filled out from reference TRBV30 and TRBJ1-5, the complete variable domain reads SQTIHQWPATLVQPVGSPLSLECTVEGTSNPNLYWYRQAAGRGLQLLFYSVGIGQISSEVPQNLSASRPQDRQFILSSKKLLLSDSGFYLCAWTNSGDQPQHFGDGTRLSIL.

The chain uses TRBV5-5 and TRBJ2-2, with D possibly being TRBD1 (6 bases). Germline assignment: CDR1 SGHKS and CDR2 YYEKEE (reference sequence). The germline V and J ends were trimmed by 0 bases and 2 bases, with 8 bases remaining between them. The CDR3 extends over 15 amino acids. The CDR3 sequence is CASSLDRANTGELFF. CDR3 nucleotides: TGTGCCAGCAGCTTGGACAGGGCTAACACCGGGGAGCTGTTTTTT.

This chain uses TRBV28 with TRBJ1-4; D ambiguous. Germline CDR1 MDHEN, CDR2 SYDVKM. This CDR3 comprises 12 residues. V was clipped by 1 base and J by 14 bases, with 11 bases between them. CDR3 residues: CASSLYQPVLFF. The CDR3 DNA is TGTGCCAGCAGTTTATATCAACCCGTCCTGTTTTTT.

This clone was seen only a few times. Here the CDR3 reads CASSLEETQYF. The CDR3, as DNA: TGTGCCAGCTCTCTAGAAGAGACCCAGTACTTC. This rearrangement joins TRBV18 to TRBJ2-5; D unresolved. CDR3 length equals 11 residues. Trimming cost V 6 bases and J 3 bases, with 5 bases left between them. CDR1 and CDR2 from the germline V gene are KGHSH and LQKENI.

The genes are TRBV5-4 and TRBJ2-1; D is uncertain. The V and J ends lost 4 bases and 5 bases respectively, with 19 bases between them. Germline loops: CDR1 SGHNT, CDR2 YYREEE (reference sequence). The CDR3 is 16 amino acids. This CDR3 is CASSPGRASIHNEQFF. The CDR3 bases are TGTGCCAGCAGCCCTGGCCGGGCATCCATACACAATGAGCAGTTCTTC.

The V gene is TRBV6-6, the J gene TRBJ1-1; D remains unclear. CDR1 and CDR2 from the germline V gene are MNHNY and SVGAGI (reference sequence). The CDR3 runs to 15 residues. V was shortened by 4 bases and J by 4 bases, with 16 bases between the two germline ends. The CDR3 bases are TGTGCCAGCAGTTGGAGGGCCGAGGGCGGCACTGAAGCTTTCTTT. Its protein is CASSWRAEGGTEAFF.

The V and J genes are TRBV4-3 and TRBJ2-5; a possible D gene is TRBD1 (6 bases). This CDR3 has 16 amino acids. With 1 base removed from V and 4 bases from J, the gap between germline ends came to 16 bases. Per the germline V gene, CDR1 is LGHNA and CDR2 is YSLEER. CDR3 nucleotides: TGCGCCAGCAGCCAAGGCGCCGCAGGGGCGGGAGAGACCCAGTACTTC. Protein: CASSQGAAGAGETQYF.

This chain joins TRBV2 and TRBJ1-1; D is unclear. Germline V CDR1 and CDR2: SNHLY, FYNNEI. V shed 8 bases and J shed 2 bases, with 15 bases lying between them. This CDR3 is built from 14 residues. The chain's CDR3 is CASHFTEANTEAFF. The DNA of the CDR3 is TGTGCCAGCCATTTTACTGAAGCCAACACTGAAGCTTTCTTT. Full variable domain (outside the CDR3, taken from reference TRBV2 and TRBJ1-1): EPEVTQTPSHQVTQMGQEVILRCVPISNHLYFYWYRQILGQKVEFLVSFYNNEISEKSEIFDDQFSVERPDGSNFTLKIRSTKLEDSAMYFCASHFTEANTEAFFGQGTRLTVV.

This clone has only a few counts. The rearrangement joins TRBV6-1 to TRBJ1-1, with D maybe TRBD1 (6 bases). V gave up 2 bases and J gave up 9 bases, with 19 bases separating them. Germline V gene data show CDR1 as MNHNS and CDR2 as SASEGT. The CDR3 loop spans 15 amino acids. The CDR3 DNA reads TGTGCCAGCAGTGAATCGAGGGGGGCAGGGCGTCAAGCTTTCTTT. It codes for CASSESRGAGRQAFF.

The V call is TRBV28, the J call TRBJ1-6; 9 bases map to TRBD1. The CDR3 spans 16 residues. V trimming: 6 bases; J trimming: 5 bases; junction bases outside the gene matches: 8. Per the germline V gene, CDR1 is MDHEN and CDR2 is SYDVKM. DNA for the CDR3: TGTGCCAGCAGCTCCCTCAGGACAGGGGATAATTCACCCCTCCACTTT. It codes for CASSSLRTGDNSPLHF.

The chain links TRBV11-3 to TRBJ1-5; TRBD1 is a possible D gene (5 bases). Germline CDR1 is SGHNT and CDR2 is YENEEA. Deletions cut 1 base from V and 6 bases from J, with 16 bases between. The CDR3 spans 16 residues. The CDR3 region has the DNA TGTGCCAGCAGCTTAGGTCTTCGGAGGGACGGTCAGCCCCAGCATTTT. It is translated as CASSLGLRRDGQPQHF. The whole variable domain, filled in from reference TRBV11-3 and TRBJ1-5, reads EAGVVQSPRYKIIEKKQPVAFWCNPISGHNTLYWYLQNLGQGPELLIRYENEEAVDDSQLPKDRFSAERLKGVDSTLKIQPAELGDSAVYLCASSLGLRRDGQPQHFGDGTRLSIL.

J is TRBJ2-6 and V is TRBV6-5; D gene unclear. Germline V CDR1 and CDR2: MNHEY, SVGAGI. Trimming removed 5 bases at V and 0 bases at J, with 8 bases between. The CDR3 length is 15 residues. In DNA, the CDR3 is TGTGCCAGCAGTAGCCCCTCCTCTGGGGCCAACGTCCTGACTTTC. Protein product: CASSSPSSGANVLTF.

This rearrangement joins TRBV2 to TRBJ2-5; D uncertain. The V end was cut by 5 bases, the J end by 5 bases, with 12 bases between. The CDR3 has 13 residues. CDR1 SNHLY and CDR2 FYNNEI come from the germline V gene. CDR3 nucleotide sequence: TGTGCCAGCAGTTCCGGACGGGTGGAGACCCAGTACTTC. Its protein is CASSSGRVETQYF. Full variable domain (missing parts from reference TRBV2 and TRBJ2-5): EPEVTQTPSHQVTQMGQEVILRCVPISNHLYFYWYRQILGQKVEFLVSFYNNEISEKSEIFDDQFSVERPDGSNFTLKIRSTKLEDSAMYFCASSSGRVETQYFGPGTRLLVL.

The genes are TRBV29-1 and TRBJ2-3; 8 bases map to TRBD1. CDR3 length: 14 amino acids. CDR1 and CDR2 from the germline V gene are SQVTM and ANQGSEA. Losses at the gene ends were 7 bases for V and 2 bases for J; bases not matched to a gene: 8. The DNA of the CDR3 is TGCAGCGCTCTGGACAGGGCCTTCACAGATACGCAGTATTTT. This sequence encodes CSALDRAFTDTQYF.

This clone was seen once. The chain recombines TRBV7-2 with TRBJ2-7; tentative D call: TRBD1 (6 bases). Between the trimmed V and J ends, which lost 5 bases and 4 bases, there was a span of 12 bases. This CDR3 comprises 13 residues. Germline lookup yields CDR1 SGHTA and CDR2 FQGNSA. The CDR3 DNA sequence: TGTGCCAGCAGCCCGTGGGGGCCGTACGAGCAGTACTTC. Its protein is CASSPWGPYEQYF.

This rearrangement joins TRBV6-1 to TRBJ2-3, with a possible D match to TRBD2 (5 bases). Trimming shortened V by 1 base and J by 7 bases, and 9 bases separated the two germline ends. The CDR3 runs to 13 residues. Germline CDR1 reads MNHNS; CDR2 reads SASEGT. The CDR3 loop reads CASSEEGGNTQYF. The CDR3 region has the DNA TGTGCCAGCAGTGAAGAAGGAGGAAATACGCAGTATTTT.

The J gene is TRBJ2-7, the V gene TRBV6-5, with D perhaps TRBD2 (5 bases). This CDR3 has 14 residues. Germline CDR1 and CDR2: MNHEY and SVGAGI. V shed 8 bases and J shed 0 bases, with 14 bases lying between them. The CDR3 protein is CASRRERSSYEQYF. The CDR3 DNA is TGTGCCAGCCGACGAGAGCGGAGCTCCTACGAGCAGTACTTC.

V and J are TRBV30 and TRBJ1-2; no clear D gene. Trimming removed 6 bases from V and 7 bases from J, with 21 bases in between. The CDR3 sequence is 14 residues long. Germline lookup yields CDR1 GTSNPN and CDR2 SVGIG (reference sequence). The CDR3, as DNA: TGTGCCTGTCGGCCCTGGAGGAGGGAGTCTGGCTACACCTTC. This gives the protein CACRPWRRESGYTF.

CDR3 DNA: TGTGCCAGCAGCTTAGTTACAGTTACAACTAATGAAAAACTGTTTTTT. Encoded protein: CASSLVTVTTNEKLFF. V is TRBV7-2 and J is TRBJ1-4; D not resolved. Germline CDR1 is SGHTA and CDR2 is FQGNSA. The CDR3 consists of 16 residues. V lost 1 base to trimming and J lost 0 bases, with 9 bases between them.

This clone was picked up a small number of times. This rearrangement joins TRBV4-2 to TRBJ1-2; 10 bases match TRBD1. This CDR3 has 15 amino acids. The junction had 10 bases not matched to a gene; V was cut back by 5 bases and J by 7 bases. CDR1 and CDR2 (germline): LGHNA, YNFKEQ. The CDR3 DNA follows: TGTGCCAGCAGCGAATTAGGACAGGGGGAATTTGGCTACACCTTC. Its translation: CASSELGQGEFGYTF.

The V call is TRBV7-2, the J call TRBJ1-5; D is ambiguous. This CDR3 region has 18 residues. V lost 5 bases to trimming and J lost 6 bases, with 26 bases between them. The V gene's germline CDR1 is SGHTA and CDR2 FQGNSA. CDR3 sequence reads: CASSAPSGKGAVSQPQHF. CDR3 bases: TGTGCCAGCAGCGCCCCATCCGGAAAGGGCGCAGTTTCTCAGCCCCAGCATTTT.

The chain uses TRBV28 and TRBJ2-2; D is unclear. The CDR3 length is 14 residues. The V gene's germline CDR1 is MDHEN and CDR2 SYDVKM. With 6 bases removed from V and 5 bases from J, the gap between germline ends came to 13 bases. The CDR3 region has the DNA TGTGCCAGCAGCCTCCCGGTTAAAACCGGGGAGCTGTTTTTT. This gives the protein CASSLPVKTGELFF.

This chain's CDR3 is CASSPLGQGNYEQYF. The CDR3 DNA reads TGTGCCAGCAGTCCCTTGGGACAGGGAAACTACGAGCAGTACTTC. V usage is TRBV27 and J usage is TRBJ2-7; 9 nucleotides align to TRBD1. Germline CDR1 is MNHEY and CDR2 is SMNVEV (reference sequence). CDR3 length equals 15 residues. J lost 3 bases, V lost 5 bases, and 8 bases had no gene match.

The rearrangement joins TRBV11-2 to TRBJ1-4; D gene uncertain. Germline loops: CDR1 SGHAT, CDR2 FQNNGV. V was shortened by 4 bases and J by 3 bases, with 9 bases between the two germline ends. The CDR3 extends over 14 amino acids. The CDR3 coding sequence is TGTGCCAGCAGCTACGGACCTTCTAATGAAAAACTGTTTTTT. Translating gives CASSYGPSNEKLFF.

The chain employs TRBV7-2 and TRBJ2-5, with 8 bases lining up with TRBD1. This CDR3 comprises 13 residues. V lost 5 bases to trimming and J lost 3 bases; unmatched junction nucleotides: 2. Per germline, CDR1 SGHTA and CDR2 FQGNSA. CDR3 nucleotide sequence: TGTGCCAGCAGCCTGGACAGGGAAGAGACCCAGTACTTC. Translation gives CASSLDREETQYF. The variable domain in full, with the rest retrieved from reference TRBV7-2 and TRBJ2-5, is GAGVSQSPSNKVTEKGKDVELRCDPISGHTALYWYRQSLGQGLEFLIYFQGNSAPDKSGLPSDRFSAERTGGSVSTLTIQRTQQEDSAVYLCASSLDREETQYFGPGTRLLVL.